This paragraph covers one T cell receptor (beta chain) sequence. High-throughput TCR beta sequencing covered peripheral CD8+ and CD4+ T cells. CDR1 and CDR2 from the germline V gene are SGDLS and YYNGEE. This CDR3 contains 12 residues. V lost 3 bases and J 7 bases, leaving 10 bases between the germline ends. RNA amounts of about 0.45 to 1 ug underwent reverse transcription with random hexamers. TCRdb reprocessed the immunoSEQ multiplex PCR reads with MiXCR, giving one entry per CDR3 protein. Of 95,000 to 150,000 distinct CDR3 sequences listed, approximately 96% were seen once; the top ten hold roughly 0.13%. These data are taken from a study of CD8 T cells in Susac syndrome.

This receptor was taken from a human donor with Susac syndrome. The chain has TRBV9 and TRBJ1-2, with D perhaps matching TRBD1 (6 bases). Input material: CD4+ T cells from PBMCs. The CDR3 here is CASSGGGSGYTF. The CDR3 DNA sequence: TGTGCCAGCAGCGGGGGGGGCTCTGGCTACACCTTC.